These 20 T cell receptor beta chains came from one sample sequenced in a study of blood T cell repertoires in COVID-19 (TCRdb year 2020). The library was generated by the immunoSEQ multiplex PCR assay. Here the immuneACCESS table is served through TCRdb, limited to in-frame sequences with V and J called. Missing clones are a known gap in these copies; in checked studies unresolved V genes cover under half, and the rest lacks a known reason. Within this sample are 70,000 to 80,000 clones, with approximately 80% of them counted one time only. The top ten clonotypes cover approximately 12% of the sample. Source material: peripheral blood. Receptors originate from a human donor in a cohort sampled during active COVID-19.

The CDR3, as DNA: TGTGCCAGCAGTCCCCCCGGACAGGGGAAAAAACTGTTTTTT. It specifies CASSPPGQGKKLFF. The chain employs TRBV28 and TRBJ1-4; 9 nucleotides align to TRBD1. V dropped 5 bases and J dropped 9; count of bases not matched to a gene: 7. This CDR3 spans 14 amino acids. Germline loops: CDR1 MDHEN, CDR2 SYDVKM.

The CDR3 here is CASSIGMDSSTDTQYF. The DNA for the CDR3 is TGTGCCAGCAGCATCGGGATGGACTCTAGCACAGATACGCAGTATTTT. The genes are TRBV7-2 and TRBJ2-3; possibly TRBD2 for D (5 bases). Trimming cost V 5 bases and J 0 bases, with 15 bases left between them. This CDR3 region has 16 residues. Per the germline V gene, CDR1 is SGHTA and CDR2 is FQGNSA.

The V call is TRBV11-3, the J call TRBJ1-1, with a tentative D call TRBD1 (5 bases). The CDR3 loop spans 13 amino acids. The V gene lost 3 bases and the J gene lost 0 bases, with 5 bases spanning the gap. Germline V gene data show CDR1 as SGHNT and CDR2 as YENEEA. CDR3 loop: CASSLTVNTEAFF. The DNA of the CDR3 is TGTGCCAGCAGCTTGACAGTGAACACTGAAGCTTTCTTT.

The rearrangement links TRBV4-2 to TRBJ2-2; D gene ambiguous. Germline CDR1 reads LGHNA; CDR2 reads YNFKEQ. The CDR3 sequence is 13 residues long. With 1 base removed from V and 4 bases from J, the gap between germline ends came to 4 bases. The CDR3 spells CASSQAGTGELFF. The CDR3 DNA reads as TGTGCCAGCAGCCAAGCAGGCACCGGGGAGCTGTTTTTT.

The chain has TRBV11-2 and TRBJ2-2; 7 positions agree with TRBD1. From germline, CDR1 is SGHAT and CDR2 FQNNGV. CDR3 length: 17 residues. With V trimmed by 4 bases and J by 5 bases, 13 bases remained unmatched. CDR3 DNA: TGTGCCAGCAGCTCATCAGTTACAGGGGAGTTTACCGGGGAGCTGTTTTTT. Amino acid sequence: CASSSSVTGEFTGELFF.

The chain carries TRBV11-2 and TRBJ2-1; 10 bases agree with TRBD2. Germline V gene data show CDR1 as SGHAT and CDR2 as FQNNGV. V was clipped by 4 bases and J by 9 bases; unmatched bases: 9. This CDR3 has 15 residues. CDR3 bases: TGTGCCAGCAGCTCAGGCAGCGGGAGGGCCATTGAGCAGTTCTTC. Protein: CASSSGSGRAIEQFF.

In this sample, this clone turned up a few times. The chain has TRBV6-2 or TRBV6-3 and TRBJ2-1, with TRBD1 as a possible D gene (5 bases). Trimming left V 1 base short and J 4 bases short, with 11 bases between. This CDR3 region has 15 residues. Germline CDR1 is MNHEY and CDR2 is SVGEGT. The CDR3: CASSYFDSTYNEQFF. CDR3 coding DNA: TGTGCCAGCAGTTACTTTGACAGTACTTACAATGAGCAGTTCTTC.

This chain joins TRBV24-1 and TRBJ2-2, with 12 nucleotides matching TRBD1. This CDR3 spans 15 amino acids. Losses at the gene ends were 1 base for V and 9 bases for J; bases not matched to a gene: 2. Germline CDR1 reads KGHDR; CDR2 reads SFDVKD. CDR3 sequence: CATSDFGTGGRELFF. CDR3 in DNA: TGTGCCACCAGTGATTTCGGGACAGGGGGCAGGGAGCTGTTTTTT.

The CDR3, as DNA: TGTGCCAGCAGTTACTGGGACAGGGTTGGTGAGCAGTTCTTC. This codes for CASSYWDRVGEQFF. The chain is built from TRBV6-5 and TRBJ2-1, with 9 bases aligning to TRBD1. The J segment lost 9 bases and the V segment lost 1 base, leaving 4 bases of the junction unmatched. The CDR3 length is 14 residues. Germline-derived CDR1 and CDR2 are MNHEY and SVGAGI.

This rearrangement joins TRBV19 to TRBJ1-5; TRBD1 is a possible D gene (6 bases). Looked up from germline, CDR1 is LNHDA and CDR2 is SQIVND (reference sequence). V shed 7 bases and J shed 3 bases, with 13 bases lying between them. CDR3 length equals 14 residues. CDR3 region: CASMTDRFNQPQHF. The CDR3 coding sequence is TGTGCCAGTATGACGGACAGATTCAATCAGCCCCAGCATTTT.

The chain couples TRBV7-9 to TRBJ2-2, with a possible D match to TRBD2 (6 bases). Germline V gene data show CDR1 as SEHNR and CDR2 as FQNEAQ (reference sequence). V was pared by 3 bases and J by 4 bases, with 9 bases between. This CDR3 is 14 amino acids long. In DNA form, the CDR3 reads TGTGCCAGCAGCTTCGACGGGAGCACCGGGGAGCTGTTTTTT. It specifies CASSFDGSTGELFF.

The genes are TRBV6-1 and TRBJ2-5; 9 bases map to TRBD1. The V and J ends lost 0 bases and 6 bases, in that order; junction bases with no gene match: 8. Germline-derived CDR1 and CDR2 are MNHNS and SASEGT. This CDR3 region has 16 residues. This CDR3 reads CASSEAQGTGMQTQYF. The CDR3 region has the DNA TGTGCCAGCAGTGAAGCGCAGGGGACAGGGATGCAGACCCAGTACTTC.

This clone occurred a few times. V usage is TRBV7-9 and J usage is TRBJ2-7, with D possibly matching TRBD1 (6 bases). The germline gives CDR1 SEHNR, CDR2 FQNEAQ (reference sequence). V lost 0 bases and J 2 bases, leaving 14 bases between the germline ends. The CDR3 spans 16 residues. The CDR3 DNA is TGTGCCAGCAGCTTAGCCCGGACAGCCCAACCCTACGAGCAGTACTTC. Protein product: CASSLARTAQPYEQYF.

The chain couples TRBV6-1 to TRBJ2-7; 12 bases align to TRBD2. Germline V gene sequence: CDR1 MNHNS, CDR2 SASEGT. The CDR3 sequence is 16 residues long. V trimming: 4 bases; J trimming: 3 bases; junction bases outside the gene matches: 7. The CDR3 loop reads CASSGRGLAGRYEQYV. The CDR3, as DNA: TGTGCCAGCAGTGGGAGAGGACTAGCGGGGCGCTACGAGCAGTACGTC.

The chain links TRBV29-1 to TRBJ2-5; D possibly corresponds to TRBD1 (6 bases). Germline CDR1 is SQVTM and CDR2 is ANQGSEA. V lost 3 bases and J 1 base, leaving 12 bases between the germline ends. This CDR3 contains 14 residues. CDR3 loop: CSVETHRAQETQYF. In DNA, the CDR3 is TGCAGCGTTGAGACCCACAGGGCCCAAGAGACCCAGTACTTC. Full variable domain (remainder filled in from reference TRBV29-1 and TRBJ2-5): SAVISQKPSRDICQRGTSLTIQCQVDSQVTMMFWYRQQPGQSLTLIATANQGSEATYESGFVIDKFPISRPNLTFSTLTVSNMSPEDSSIYLCSVETHRAQETQYFGPGTRLLVL.

The V call is TRBV6-5, the J call TRBJ1-2; D might be TRBD1 (5 bases). The ends were cut back, 4 bases at V and 4 bases at J, with 10 bases in the middle. The CDR3 totals 13 residues. Germline CDR1 reads MNHEY; CDR2 reads SVGAGI. CDR3: CASSFPGGYGYTF. The CDR3 region has the DNA TGTGCCAGCAGTTTCCCGGGGGGCTATGGCTACACCTTC.

The chain combines TRBV19 with TRBJ2-3, with 7 bases matching TRBD2. There are 12 residues in the CDR3. The V and J ends lost 4 bases and 8 bases, in that order; junction bases with no gene match: 3. The germline V gene encodes CDR1 LNHDA and CDR2 SQIVND (reference sequence). The CDR3 reads CASSSGGATQYF. DNA for the CDR3: TGTGCCAGTAGTAGCGGGGGTGCTACGCAGTATTTT. Full variable domain (outside the CDR3, taken from reference TRBV19 and TRBJ2-3): DGGITQSPKYLFRKEGQNVTLSCEQNLNHDAMYWYRQDPGQGLRLIYYSQIVNDFQKGDIAEGYSVSREKKESFPLTVTSAQKNPTAFYLCASSSGGATQYFGPGTRLTVL.

This chain joins TRBV5-1 and TRBJ2-1; D is ambiguous. Trimming took 4 bases from V and 2 from J, leaving 10 bases between them. The CDR3 length is 14 residues. CDR1 and CDR2 from the germline V gene are SGHRS and YFSETQ. The CDR3: CASSPSETYNEQFF. For the CDR3, the DNA is TGCGCCAGCAGCCCCTCGGAGACCTACAATGAGCAGTTCTTC.

The V and J genes are TRBV4-3 and TRBJ1-3; D unresolved. This CDR3 contains 14 residues. Germline CDR1 and CDR2: LGHNA and YSLEER. Trimming left V 0 bases short and J 9 bases short, with 12 bases between. The CDR3: CASSQEVEGGTIYF. Written as DNA, the CDR3 is TGCGCCAGCAGCCAAGAAGTCGAAGGAGGCACCATATATTTT.

V is TRBV12-3 or TRBV12-4 and J is TRBJ1-2; no clear D. The CDR3 runs 12 residues. V shed 3 bases and J shed 3 bases, with 5 bases lying between them. The CDR3 DNA follows: TGTGCCAGCAGTTTTGAGTACTATGGCTACACCTTC. Its translation: CASSFEYYGYTF.